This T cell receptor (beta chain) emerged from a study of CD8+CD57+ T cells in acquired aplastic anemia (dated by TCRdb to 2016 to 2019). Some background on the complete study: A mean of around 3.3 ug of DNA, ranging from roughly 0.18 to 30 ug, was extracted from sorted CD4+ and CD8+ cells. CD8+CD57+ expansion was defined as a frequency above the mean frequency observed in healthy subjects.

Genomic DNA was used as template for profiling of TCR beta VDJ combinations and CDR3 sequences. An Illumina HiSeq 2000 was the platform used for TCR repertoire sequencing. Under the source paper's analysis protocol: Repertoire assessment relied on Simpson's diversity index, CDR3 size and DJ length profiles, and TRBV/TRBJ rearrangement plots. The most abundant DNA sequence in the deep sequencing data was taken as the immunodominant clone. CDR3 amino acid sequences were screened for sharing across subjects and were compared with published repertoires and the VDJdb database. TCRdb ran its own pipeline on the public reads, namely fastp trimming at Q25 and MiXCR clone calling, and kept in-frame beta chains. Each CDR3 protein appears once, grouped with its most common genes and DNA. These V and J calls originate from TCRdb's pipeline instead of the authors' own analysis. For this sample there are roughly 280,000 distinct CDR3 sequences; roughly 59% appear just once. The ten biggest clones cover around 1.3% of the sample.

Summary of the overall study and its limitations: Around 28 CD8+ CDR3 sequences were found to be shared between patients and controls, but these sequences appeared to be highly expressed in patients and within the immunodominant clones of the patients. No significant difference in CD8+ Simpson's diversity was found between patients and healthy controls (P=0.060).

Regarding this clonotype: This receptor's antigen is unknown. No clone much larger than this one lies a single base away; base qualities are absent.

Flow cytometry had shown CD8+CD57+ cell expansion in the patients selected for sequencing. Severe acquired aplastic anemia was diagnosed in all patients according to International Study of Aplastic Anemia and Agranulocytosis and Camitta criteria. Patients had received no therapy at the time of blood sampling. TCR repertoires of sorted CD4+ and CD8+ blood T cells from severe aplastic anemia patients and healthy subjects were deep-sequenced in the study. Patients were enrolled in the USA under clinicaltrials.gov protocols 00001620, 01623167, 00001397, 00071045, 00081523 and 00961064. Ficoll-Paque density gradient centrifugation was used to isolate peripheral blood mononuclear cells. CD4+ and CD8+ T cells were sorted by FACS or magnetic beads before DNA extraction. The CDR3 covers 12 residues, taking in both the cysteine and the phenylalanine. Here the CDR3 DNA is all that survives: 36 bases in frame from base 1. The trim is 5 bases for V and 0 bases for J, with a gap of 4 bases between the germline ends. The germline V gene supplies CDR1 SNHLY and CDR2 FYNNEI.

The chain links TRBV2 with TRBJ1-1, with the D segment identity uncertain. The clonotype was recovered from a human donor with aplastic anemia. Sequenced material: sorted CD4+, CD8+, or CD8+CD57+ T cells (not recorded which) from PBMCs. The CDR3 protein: CASSLMNTEAFF. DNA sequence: TGTGCCAGCAGTTTGATGAACACTGAAGCTTTCTTT.